This T cell receptor beta chain stems from a study of CD8 T cells in ankylosing spondylitis (dated by TCRdb to 2016 to 2017). A note on the overall study: To find TCR variants linked to disease, the study profiled T cell receptor beta repertoires in ankylosing spondylitis patients and healthy donors. The whole study cohort included 85 to 120 healthy donors and 25 ankylosing spondylitis patients. Samples of peripheral blood were taken, and for ankylosing spondylitis patients, synovial fluid was collected as well. Beyond this particular receptor, the publication reports: Some motif variants were previously reported in synovial fluid and blood of reactive arthritis patients, suggesting common disease-initiation mechanisms. The disease-linked clones were reported as significantly enriched in matched synovial fluid samples from ankylosing spondylitis patients. A TCR beta motif of eight highly homologous amino acid variants appeared characteristic of blood from ankylosing spondylitis patients. A CD8+ phenotype was shown by the disease-linked clones, which were found at relatively low frequencies in peripheral blood.

V is trimmed back by 5 bases and J by 0 bases, and the junction contains 6 bases that no gene match accounts for. The CDR3 measures 16 amino acids from cysteine to phenylalanine. The read is trimmed to its CDR3 DNA, 48 bases read in frame from base 1. CDR1 SGHAT and CDR2 FQNNGV are derived from the germline V gene. Sequencing took place on an Illumina HiSeq 2500. TCR beta libraries were prepared by quantitative 5'-RACE with molecular barcodes. The paper's processing steps were these. Disease-linked TCR variants were identified with a new computational method built on a probabilistic model of VDJ rearrangement. TCRdb passed the public sequencing reads through fastp at Q25 and MiXCR, retaining productive beta sequences. When rows share a CDR3 protein, they turn into one entry using the most common DNA and genes. None of the V and J calls come from the authors' own analysis; TCRdb made them. Counted in this sample were 200,000 to 250,000 distinct CDR3 sequences; 15% to 20% of them appeared once. Jointly, the top ten make up approximately 46% of the sample.

This clonotype showed up many times. What this receptor recognizes is not known. The record has no base qualities; no much larger clone is one base away. The V and J genes are TRBV11-2 and TRBJ2-1; 8 bases in the junction line up with TRBD1. The TCR sequence derives from a male donor with ankylosing spondylitis. Sequencing input: blood, either unsorted or a sorted T cell fraction (not recorded which). At the DNA level, the sequence is TGTGCCAGCAGCCACAGGGGGGTGAACTCCTACAATGAGCAGTTCTTC. This yields the protein CASSHRGVNSYNEQFF.